The 2 T cell receptor beta chains below were found in one sample sequenced in a study of blood T cell repertoires in COVID-19. Some clones are missing from TCRdb's copy, which holds only in-frame ones; the method was immunoSEQ multiplex PCR. The repertoire includes a few hundred thousand clones, roughly four fifths of them detected once, and 8.9% sits in the top ten. The sequenced sample consisted of peripheral blood. The origin of the receptors is an elderly man with acute or convalescent COVID-19.

The chain carries TRBV7-2 and TRBJ2-7, with a weak D call TRBD1 (6 bases). V was clipped by 5 bases and J by 2 bases, with 19 bases between them. CDR3 length: 16 amino acids. Germline V gene lookup returns CDR1 SGHTA and CDR2 FQGNSA. The CDR3 reads CASSRQGQGHTYEQYF. CDR3 sequence (DNA): TGTGCCAGCAGCCGTCAAGGGCAGGGGCACACCTACGAGCAGTACTTC.

CDR3 sequence: CASRRGQKNTGELFF. The CDR3 nucleotides are TGTGCCAGCAGGAGAGGACAGAAGAACACCGGGGAGCTGTTTTTT. The J gene is TRBJ2-2, the V gene TRBV27; TRBD1 is a possible D gene (6 bases). The CDR3 extends over 15 amino acids. Germline loops: CDR1 MNHEY, CDR2 SMNVEV (reference sequence). The V and J ends lost 6 bases and 1 base respectively, with 12 bases between them.